This T cell receptor beta chain was identified during a study of control samples from healthy donors and cancer patients (TCRdb year 2020). Including the terminal cysteine and phenylalanine, the CDR3 comprises 17 residues. Just CDR3 DNA is preserved here, 51 bases in frame from base 1. V is trimmed back by 0 bases and J by 2 bases, and the junction contains 7 bases that no gene match accounts for. CDR1 is given as SGHVS and CDR2 as FNYEAQ, both from the germline V gene. To note about this clone: Its antigen has not been determined. Per-base qualities were not stored, and no clone one base away is much larger.

The library was prepared using the immunoSEQ multiplex PCR assay. TCRdb mirrors the immuneACCESS table, restricted to in-frame sequences. Some clones are absent from its copies; in checked studies, under half trace to an unresolved V gene, and the reason for the others is unknown. The sample yields 100,000 to 150,000 clones; roughly nine tenths were counted once. The top ten clonotypes cover about 7.6% of the sample. Sequenced: PBMCs. The clonotype was recovered from a man aged 50 to 60 with head and neck cancer. The sequence links TRBV7-6 to TRBJ1-3, with 7 bases aligning to TRBD1. The sequence in DNA is TGTGCCAGCAGCTTAGCGCGGGCACAGGGGACTGGAAACACCATATATTTT. This codes for CASSLARAQGTGNTIYF.